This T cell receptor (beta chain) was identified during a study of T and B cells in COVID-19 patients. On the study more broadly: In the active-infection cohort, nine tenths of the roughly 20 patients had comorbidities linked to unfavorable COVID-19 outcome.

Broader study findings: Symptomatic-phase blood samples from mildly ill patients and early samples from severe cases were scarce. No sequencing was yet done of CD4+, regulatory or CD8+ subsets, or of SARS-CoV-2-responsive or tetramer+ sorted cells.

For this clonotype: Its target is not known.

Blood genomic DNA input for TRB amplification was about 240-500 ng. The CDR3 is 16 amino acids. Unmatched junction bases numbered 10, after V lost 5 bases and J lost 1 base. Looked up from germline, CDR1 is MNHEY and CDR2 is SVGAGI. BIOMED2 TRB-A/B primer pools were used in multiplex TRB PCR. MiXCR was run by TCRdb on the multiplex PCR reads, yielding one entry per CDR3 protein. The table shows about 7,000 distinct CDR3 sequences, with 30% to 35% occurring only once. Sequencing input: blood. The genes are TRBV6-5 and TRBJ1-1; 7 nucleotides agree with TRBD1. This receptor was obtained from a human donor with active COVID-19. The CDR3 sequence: CASSTPGQWRNTEAFF. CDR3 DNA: TGTGCCAGCAGTACCCCGGGACAGTGGAGGAACACTGAAGCTTTCTTT.